This TCR beta chain was captured in a study of breast tumors, draining lymph nodes, adjacent tissues. TCRdb ran MiXCR on the multiplex PCR reads and lists one entry per CDR3 protein. The repertoire holds fewer than 30,000 distinct CDR3 sequences, almost 70% seen once, with about a quarter in the top ten. CDR3 length: 16 residues. V lost 3 bases, J lost 2 bases, and 12 bases stayed unmatched. The germline gives CDR1 SQVTM, CDR2 ANQGSEA. The chain employs TRBV29-1 and TRBJ1-2; 7 bases are shared with TRBD1. Sequencing was performed on tumor-adjacent breast tissue. The clonotype comes from a female donor with breast cancer. Some clones in this sample may be carry-over from other donors' samples. CDR3 protein: CSVEVTLQGSNYGYTF. In DNA, the CDR3 is TGCAGCGTTGAGGTCACTCTACAGGGGTCGAACTATGGCTACACCTTC.